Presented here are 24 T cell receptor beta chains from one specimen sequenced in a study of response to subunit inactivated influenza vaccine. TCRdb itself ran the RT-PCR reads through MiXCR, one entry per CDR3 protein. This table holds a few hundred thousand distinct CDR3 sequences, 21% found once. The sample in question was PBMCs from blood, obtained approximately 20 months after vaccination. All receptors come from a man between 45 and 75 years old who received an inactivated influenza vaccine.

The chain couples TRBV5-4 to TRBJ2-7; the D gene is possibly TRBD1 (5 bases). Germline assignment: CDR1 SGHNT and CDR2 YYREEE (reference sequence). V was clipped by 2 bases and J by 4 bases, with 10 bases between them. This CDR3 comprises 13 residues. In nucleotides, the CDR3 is TGTGCCAGCAGCTTTACAGGAAATTACGAGCAGTACTTC. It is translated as CASSFTGNYEQYF.

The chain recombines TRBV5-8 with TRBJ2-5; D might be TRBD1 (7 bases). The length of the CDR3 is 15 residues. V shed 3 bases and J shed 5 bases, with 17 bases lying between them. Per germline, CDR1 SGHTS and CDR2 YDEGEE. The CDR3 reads CASSYGGQLGETQYF. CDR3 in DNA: TGTGCCAGCAGCTACGGGGGACAGCTCGGGGAGACCCAGTACTTC.

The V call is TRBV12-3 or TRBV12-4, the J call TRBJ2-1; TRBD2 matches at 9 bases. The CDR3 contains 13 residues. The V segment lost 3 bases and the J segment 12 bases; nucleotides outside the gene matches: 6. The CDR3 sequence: CASSLVSGGPQFF. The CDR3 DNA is TGTGCCAGCAGTTTGGTTAGCGGGGGCCCGCAGTTCTTC.

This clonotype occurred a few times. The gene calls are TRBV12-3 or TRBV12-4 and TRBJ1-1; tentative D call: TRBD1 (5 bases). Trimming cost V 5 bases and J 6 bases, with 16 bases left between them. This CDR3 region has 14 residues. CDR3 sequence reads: CASSPAKGRAEAFF. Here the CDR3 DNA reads TGTGCCAGCAGTCCCGCAAAGGGGAGGGCTGAAGCTTTCTTT.

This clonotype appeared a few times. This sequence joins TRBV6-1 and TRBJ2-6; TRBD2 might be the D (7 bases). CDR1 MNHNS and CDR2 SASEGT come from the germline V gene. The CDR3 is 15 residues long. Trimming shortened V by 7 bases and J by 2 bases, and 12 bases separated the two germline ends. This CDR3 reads CASKQGGAGANVLTF. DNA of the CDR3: TGTGCCAGCAAACAGGGAGGGGCTGGGGCCAACGTCCTGACTTTC.

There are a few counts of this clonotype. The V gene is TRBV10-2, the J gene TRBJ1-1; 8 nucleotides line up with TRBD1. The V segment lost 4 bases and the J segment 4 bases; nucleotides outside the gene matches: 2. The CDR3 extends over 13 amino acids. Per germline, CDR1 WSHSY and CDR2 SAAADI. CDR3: CASSGDRGTEAFF. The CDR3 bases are TGCGCCAGCAGTGGAGACAGGGGCACTGAAGCTTTCTTT.

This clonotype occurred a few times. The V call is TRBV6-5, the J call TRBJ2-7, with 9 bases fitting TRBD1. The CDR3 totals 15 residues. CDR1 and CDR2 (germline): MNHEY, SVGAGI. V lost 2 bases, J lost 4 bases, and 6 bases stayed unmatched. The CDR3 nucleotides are TGTGCCAGCAGTTACAGGGGGACAGGGTTATACGAGCAGTACTTC. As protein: CASSYRGTGLYEQYF.

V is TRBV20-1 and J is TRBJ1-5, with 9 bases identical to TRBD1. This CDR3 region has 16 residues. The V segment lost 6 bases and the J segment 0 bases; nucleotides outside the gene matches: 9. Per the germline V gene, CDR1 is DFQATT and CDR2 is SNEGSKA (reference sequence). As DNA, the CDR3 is TGCAGTGCCAGTCCCGGGACAGGGTATAGCAATCAGCCCCAGCATTTT. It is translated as CSASPGTGYSNQPQHF.

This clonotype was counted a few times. As DNA, the CDR3 is TGCGCCAGCAGCTTGGTCAGCCCCAACACCGGGGAGCTGTTTTTT. Translated, it gives CASSLVSPNTGELFF. The V gene is TRBV5-1, the J gene TRBJ2-2; no clear D. This CDR3 contains 15 residues. Trimming took 0 bases from V and 2 from J, leaving 8 bases between them. The germline gives CDR1 SGHRS, CDR2 YFSETQ.

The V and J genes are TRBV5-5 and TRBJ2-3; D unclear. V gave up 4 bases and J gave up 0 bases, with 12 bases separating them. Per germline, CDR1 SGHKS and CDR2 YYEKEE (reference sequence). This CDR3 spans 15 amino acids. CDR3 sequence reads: CASSPIRSSTDTQYF. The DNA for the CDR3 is TGTGCCAGCAGCCCCATTAGGAGTAGCACAGATACGCAGTATTTT.

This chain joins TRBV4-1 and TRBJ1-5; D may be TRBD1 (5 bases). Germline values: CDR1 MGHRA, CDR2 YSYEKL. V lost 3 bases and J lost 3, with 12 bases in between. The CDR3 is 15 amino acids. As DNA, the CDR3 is TGCGCCAGCAGCCACCCGGGACCGACCAATCAGCCCCAGCATTTT. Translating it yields CASSHPGPTNQPQHF.

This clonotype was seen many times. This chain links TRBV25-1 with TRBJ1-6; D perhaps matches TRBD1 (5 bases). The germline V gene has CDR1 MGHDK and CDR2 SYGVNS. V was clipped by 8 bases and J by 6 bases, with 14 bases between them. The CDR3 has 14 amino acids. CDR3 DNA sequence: TGTGCCAGCGCCCTCCCAGGGTCTAATTCACCCCTCCACTTT. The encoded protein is CASALPGSNSPLHF.

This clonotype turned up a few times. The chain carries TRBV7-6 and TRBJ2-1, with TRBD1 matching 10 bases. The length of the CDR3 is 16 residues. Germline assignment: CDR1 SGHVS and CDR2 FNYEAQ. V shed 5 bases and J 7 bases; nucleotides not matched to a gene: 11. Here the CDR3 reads CASSPGGTGVGNEQFF. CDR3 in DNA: TGTGCCAGCAGCCCGGGGGGGACAGGGGTAGGGAATGAGCAGTTCTTC. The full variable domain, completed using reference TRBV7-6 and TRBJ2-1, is GAGVSQSPRYKVTKRGQDVALRCDPISGHVSLYWYRQALGQGPEFLTYFNYEAQQDKSGLPNDRFSAERPEGSISTLTIQRTEQRDSAMYRCASSPGGTGVGNEQFFGPGTRLTVL.

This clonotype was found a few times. The CDR3 protein is CASNLGQGGSPLHF. Written as DNA, the CDR3 is TGTGCCAGCAACCTAGGACAGGGGGGATCACCCCTCCACTTT. V is TRBV28 and J is TRBJ1-6; TRBD1 matches 10 bases. CDR1 MDHEN and CDR2 SYDVKM come from the germline V gene. V was pared by 7 bases and J by 10 bases, with 7 bases of the junction left unmatched. The CDR3 runs to 14 residues.

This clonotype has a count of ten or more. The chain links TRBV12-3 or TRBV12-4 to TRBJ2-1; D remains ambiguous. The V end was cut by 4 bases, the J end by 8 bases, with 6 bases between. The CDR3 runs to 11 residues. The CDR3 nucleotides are TGTGCCAGCAGTTCGACACATGAGCAGTTCTTC. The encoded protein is CASSSTHEQFF.

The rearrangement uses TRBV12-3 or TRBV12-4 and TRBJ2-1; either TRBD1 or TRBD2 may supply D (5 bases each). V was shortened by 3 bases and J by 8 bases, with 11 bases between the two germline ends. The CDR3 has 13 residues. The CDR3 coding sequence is TGTGCCAGCAGTTTGAGGGGTCTCGATGAGCAGTTCTTC. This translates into CASSLRGLDEQFF.

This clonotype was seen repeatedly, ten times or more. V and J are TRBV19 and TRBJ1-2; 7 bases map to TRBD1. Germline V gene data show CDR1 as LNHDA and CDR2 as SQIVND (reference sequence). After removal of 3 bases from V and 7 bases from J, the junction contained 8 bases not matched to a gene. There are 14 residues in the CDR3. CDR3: CASSIDRVAIGYTF. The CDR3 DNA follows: TGTGCCAGTAGTATCGACAGGGTCGCTATTGGCTACACCTTC.

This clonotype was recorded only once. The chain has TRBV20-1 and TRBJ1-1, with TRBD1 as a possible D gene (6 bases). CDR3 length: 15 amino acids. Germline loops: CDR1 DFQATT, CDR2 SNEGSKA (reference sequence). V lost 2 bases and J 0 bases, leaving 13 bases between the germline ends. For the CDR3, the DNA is TGCAGTGCTAGATCCGTCCCAGGGGTGAACACTGAAGCTTTCTTT. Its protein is CSARSVPGVNTEAFF.

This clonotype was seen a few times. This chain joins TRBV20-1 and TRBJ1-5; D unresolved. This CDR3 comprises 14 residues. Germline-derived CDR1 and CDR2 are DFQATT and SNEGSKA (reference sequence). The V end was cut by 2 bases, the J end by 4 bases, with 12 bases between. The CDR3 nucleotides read TGCAGTGCTAGACCAGGCCCTCCTAATCAGCCCCAGCATTTT. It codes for CSARPGPPNQPQHF.

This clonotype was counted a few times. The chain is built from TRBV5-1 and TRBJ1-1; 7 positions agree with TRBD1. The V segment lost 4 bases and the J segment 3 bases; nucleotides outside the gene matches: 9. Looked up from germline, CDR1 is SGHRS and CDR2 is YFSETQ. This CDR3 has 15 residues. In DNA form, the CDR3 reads TGCGCCAGCAGCAATACCCGGGACAGTTACACTGAAGCTTTCTTT. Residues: CASSNTRDSYTEAFF.

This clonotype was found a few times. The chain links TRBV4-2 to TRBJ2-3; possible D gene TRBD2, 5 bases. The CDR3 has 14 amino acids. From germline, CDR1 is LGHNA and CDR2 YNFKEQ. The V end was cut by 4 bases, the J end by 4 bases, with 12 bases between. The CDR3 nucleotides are TGTGCCAGCAGCCTAAGGGAGAACGCAGATACGCAGTATTTT. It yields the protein CASSLRENADTQYF.

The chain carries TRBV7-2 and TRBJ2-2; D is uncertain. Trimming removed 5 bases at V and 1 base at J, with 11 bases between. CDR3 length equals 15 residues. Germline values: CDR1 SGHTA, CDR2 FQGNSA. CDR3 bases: TGTGCCAGCAGCCCCGAGGTTGGGAACACCGGGGAGCTGTTTTTT. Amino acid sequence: CASSPEVGNTGELFF. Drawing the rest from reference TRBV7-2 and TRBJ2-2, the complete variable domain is GAGVSQSPSNKVTEKGKDVELRCDPISGHTALYWYRQSLGQGLEFLIYFQGNSAPDKSGLPSDRFSAERTGGSVSTLTIQRTQQEDSAVYLCASSPEVGNTGELFFGEGSRLTVL.

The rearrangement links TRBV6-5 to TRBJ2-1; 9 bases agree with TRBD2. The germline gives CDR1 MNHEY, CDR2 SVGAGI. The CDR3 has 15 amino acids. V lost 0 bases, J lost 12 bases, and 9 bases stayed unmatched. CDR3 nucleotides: TGTGCCAGCAGTTACTCGGGAAATAGCGGGAGCGGGCAGTTCTTC. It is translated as CASSYSGNSGSGQFF.

CDR3 nucleotides: TGTGCCACCAGCCCGGGACAGGGGAGGGGTGGCTACACCTTC. This encodes CATSPGQGRGGYTF. The gene calls are TRBV24-1 and TRBJ1-2, with 10 bases that match TRBD1. V lost 7 bases, J lost 7 bases, and 8 bases stayed unmatched. This CDR3 comprises 14 residues. Germline CDR1 is KGHDR and CDR2 is SFDVKD.